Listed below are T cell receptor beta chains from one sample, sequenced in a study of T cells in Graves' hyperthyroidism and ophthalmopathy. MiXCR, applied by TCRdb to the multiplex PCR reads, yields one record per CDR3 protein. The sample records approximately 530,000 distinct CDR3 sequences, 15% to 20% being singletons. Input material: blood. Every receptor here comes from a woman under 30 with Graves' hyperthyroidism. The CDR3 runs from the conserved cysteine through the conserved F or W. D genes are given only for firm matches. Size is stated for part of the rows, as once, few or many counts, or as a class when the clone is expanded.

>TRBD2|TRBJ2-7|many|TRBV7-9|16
TGTGCCAGCAGTTTGCCTAGCGGGAGTGTGTCCTACGAGCAGTACTTC
CASSLPSGSVSYEQYF
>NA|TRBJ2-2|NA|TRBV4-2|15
TGTGCCAGCAGCCAAGCCGACGCGAACACCGGGGAGCTGTTTTTT
CASSQADANTGELFF
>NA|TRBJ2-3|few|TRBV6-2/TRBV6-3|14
TGTGCCAGCAGTTACTCTTCGGACGTAGATACGCAGTATTTT
CASSYSSDVDTQYF
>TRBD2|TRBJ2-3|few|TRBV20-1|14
TGCAGTGCTGGTAGCGGGAGGAGCACAGATACGCAGTATTTT
CSAGSGRSTDTQYF
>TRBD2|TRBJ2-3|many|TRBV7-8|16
TGTGCCAGCATCCCAGGCCGGCGGGAGGACACAGATACGCAGTATTTT
CASIPGRREDTDTQYF
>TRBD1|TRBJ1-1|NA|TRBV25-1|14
TGTGCCAGCAGTGAGTCAGGGGGCTACACTGAAGCTTTCTTT
CASSESGGYTEAFF
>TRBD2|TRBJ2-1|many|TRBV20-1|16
TGCAGTGCGGGCCCGACTAGCGGGAGGGTCTACAATGAGCAGTTCTTC
CSAGPTSGRVYNEQFF
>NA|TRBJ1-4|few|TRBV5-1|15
TGCGCCAGCAGCTTGTTTGGGGGGACTAATGAAAAACTGTTTTTT
CASSLFGGTNEKLFF
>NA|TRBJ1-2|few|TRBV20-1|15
TGCAGTGCTAGAGACCCTGGGGGGGCGAACTATGGCTACACCTTC
CSARDPGGANYGYTF
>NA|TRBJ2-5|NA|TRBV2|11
TGTGCCAGCAGAAGCCGGTCACTCCAGTACTTC
CASRSRSLQYF
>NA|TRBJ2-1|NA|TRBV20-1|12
TGCAGTGCCCCTGGGACCTACAATGAGCAGTTCTTC
CSAPGTYNEQFF
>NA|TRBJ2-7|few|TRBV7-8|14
TGTGCCAGCAGCTTATCGGGCCCTGCCTACGAGCAGTACTTC
CASSLSGPAYEQYF
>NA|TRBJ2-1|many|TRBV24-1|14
TGTGCCACCAGTGATTTGAATGCGGTTGATGAGCAGTTCTTC
CATSDLNAVDEQFF
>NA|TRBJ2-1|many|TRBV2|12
TGTGCCAGCAGTGCCGGTTGGGGTCAGCAGTTCTTC
CASSAGWGQQFF
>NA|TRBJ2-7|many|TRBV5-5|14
TGTGCCAGCAGCTTGGAAGTAAACTCCTACGAGCAGTACTTC
CASSLEVNSYEQYF
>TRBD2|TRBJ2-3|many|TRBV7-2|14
TGTGCCAGCAGAAAATTTGCGGGAGCAGATACGCAGTATTTT
CASRKFAGADTQYF
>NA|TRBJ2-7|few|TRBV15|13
TGTGCCACCAGCAGAGCCCTCACAGTCGAGCAGTACTTC
CATSRALTVEQYF
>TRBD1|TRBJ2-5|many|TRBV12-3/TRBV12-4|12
TGTGCCAGCAGTCCGAGGACAGGACCCCAGTACTTC
CASSPRTGPQYF
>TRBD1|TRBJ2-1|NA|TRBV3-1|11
TGTGCCAGCAGCCTCGGGACAGTACAGTTCTTC
CASSLGTVQFF
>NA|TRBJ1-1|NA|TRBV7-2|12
TGTGCCAGCAGCTTAGATCTAGCGCAAGCTTTCTTT
CASSLDLAQAFF
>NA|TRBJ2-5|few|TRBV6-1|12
TGTGCCAGCGCGGGGAATTCGGAGACCCAGTACTTC
CASAGNSETQYF
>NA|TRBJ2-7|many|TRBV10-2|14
TGCGCCAGCAGTGAGATAGACGCGACCTACGAGCAGTACTTC
CASSEIDATYEQYF
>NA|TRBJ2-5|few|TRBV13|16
TGTGCCAGCAGCTTAAACTGGGGTGGCCGACAAGAGACCCAGTACTTC
CASSLNWGGRQETQYF
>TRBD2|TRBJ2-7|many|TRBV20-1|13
TGCAGTGCTCAGGGACTAGCGGGACACGAGCAGTACTTC
CSAQGLAGHEQYF
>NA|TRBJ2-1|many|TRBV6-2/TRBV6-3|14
TGTGCCAGCAGTTACTCCCCGACTAGTCTTGAGCAGTTCTTC
CASSYSPTSLEQFF
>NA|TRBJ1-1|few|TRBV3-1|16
TGTGCCAGCAGCCAAGAGGTCAGGTCCAGGGACACTGAAGCTTTCTTT
CASSQEVRSRDTEAFF
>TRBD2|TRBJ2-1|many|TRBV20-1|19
TGCAGTGCTAGAGATGTCCGGCTAGCGGGCCTGAACTCCTACAATGAGCAGTTCTTC
CSARDVRLAGLNSYNEQFF
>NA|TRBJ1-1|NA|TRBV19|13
TGTGCCACCGCGGCTGCGTCCAACACTGAAGCTTTCTTT
CATAAASNTEAFF
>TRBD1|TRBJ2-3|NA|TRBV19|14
TGTGCCAGTAGTATTGACAGGGCCACAGATACGCAGTATTTT
CASSIDRATDTQYF
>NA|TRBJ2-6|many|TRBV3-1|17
TGTGCCAGCAGCCGAAGGACAGTACGCTCTGGGGCCAACGTCCTGACTTTC
CASSRRTVRSGANVLTF
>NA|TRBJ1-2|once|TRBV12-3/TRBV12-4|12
TGTGCCAGCAGTTTACCCCCCCTTTGGAGAACCTTC
CASSLPPLWRTF
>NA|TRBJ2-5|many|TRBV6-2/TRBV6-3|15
TGTGCCAGCACCACGGACCGCGATTACCGAGAGACCCAGTACTTC
CASTTDRDYRETQYF
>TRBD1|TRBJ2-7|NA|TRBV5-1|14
TGCGCCAGCGGCAAGACAGGGGGAGCCTACGAGCAGTACTTC
CASGKTGGAYEQYF
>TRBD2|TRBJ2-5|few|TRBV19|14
TGTGCCAGTAAAACCGGGACTAAGGACGAGACCCAGTACTTC
CASKTGTKDETQYF
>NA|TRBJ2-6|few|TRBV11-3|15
TGTGCCAGCAGCCAACGACAGGCTGGGGCCAACGTCCTGACTTTC
CASSQRQAGANVLTF
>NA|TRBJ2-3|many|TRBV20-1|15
TGCAGTGCAAGGGACATCCAGAGGGATGCAGATACGCAGTATTTT
CSARDIQRDADTQYF
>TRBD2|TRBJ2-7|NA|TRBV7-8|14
TGTGCCAGCAGCCCCCAGCGGGGGTCCTACGAGCAGTACTTC
CASSPQRGSYEQYF
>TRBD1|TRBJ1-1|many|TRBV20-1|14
TGCAGTGCTAGACCGACAGGGGCGGTCGGTGAAGCTTTCTTT
CSARPTGAVGEAFF
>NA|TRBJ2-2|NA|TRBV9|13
TGTGCCAGCAGCCTGGGGTGGTCCGGGGAGCTGTTTTTT
CASSLGWSGELFF